The rows below give T cell receptor beta chains drawn from one sample of a study of cytomegalovirus exposure and HLA in healthy donors. Method: immunoSEQ multiplex PCR; TCRdb's copy keeps in-frame clones and lacks some. The sample yields 130,000 to 150,000 clones, roughly two thirds seen once. The sample was PBMCs. All receptors come from a human donor in good health. Each CDR3 is given with its conserved first and last residue. Each record gives: clone size, D gene, J gene, V gene, CDR3 protein, CDR3 DNA. D genes are given only for firm matches. Clone size is given for some rows only: seen once, a few or many times, or a class if the clone is expanded.

few,TRBD1,TRBJ2-7,TRBV6-5,CASSPDRDYEQYF,TGTGCCAGCAGTCCGGACAGGGACTACGAGCAGTACTTC
.,TRBD1,TRBJ2-6,TRBV5-1,CASSRTRGTGGSGANVLTF,TGCGCCAGCAGCCGCACCCGCGGGACAGGGGGCTCTGGGGCCAACGTCCTGACTTTC
.,TRBD1,TRBJ2-7,TRBV25-1,CASSEHATGGIYEQYF,TGTGCCAGCAGTGAACATGCGACAGGGGGGATATACGAGCAGTACTTC
.,TRBD1,TRBJ2-4,TRBV7-9,CASLDLRQGLKNIQYF,TGTGCCAGCCTAGACTTGCGACAGGGTTTGAAAAACATTCAGTACTTC
.,.,TRBJ2-1,TRBV7-8,CASSWGTPRAKYNEQFF,TGTGCCAGCAGCTGGGGGACTCCCCGAGCGAAGTACAATGAGCAGTTCTTC
.,.,TRBJ2-3,TRBV27,CASSITRDTDTQYF,TGTGCCAGCAGCATAACCCGAGACACAGATACGCAGTATTTT
.,.,TRBJ1-4,TRBV5-1,CASSLSGENEKLFF,TGCGCCAGCAGCTTGTCAGGGGAGAATGAAAAACTGTTTTTT
.,.,TRBJ1-1,TRBV5-4,CASRLRQANTEAFF,TGTGCCAGCCGCCTAAGACAGGCCAACACTGAAGCTTTCTTT
.,.,TRBJ1-2,TRBV6-1,CASSEITGWDGYTF,TGTGCCAGCAGTGAAATTACGGGGTGGGATGGCTACACCTTC
few,.,TRBJ2-3,TRBV29-1,CSVDEVSTDTQYF,TGCAGCGTTGACGAGGTTAGCACAGATACGCAGTATTTT
few,TRBD1,TRBJ1-5,TRBV7-9,CSRDRESNQPQHF,TGTTCCAGAGACAGGGAGAGCAATCAGCCCCAGCATTTT
.,.,TRBJ1-4,TRBV5-1,CASSNFPRGVEEKLFF,TGCGCCAGCAGCAACTTCCCCAGGGGTGTTGAGGAAAAACTGTTTTTT
.,.,TRBJ2-7,TRBV5-1,CASSLAGGVEQYF,TGCGCCAGCAGCTTGGCCGGAGGCGTCGAGCAGTACTTC
few,.,TRBJ2-5,TRBV5-1,CASSLEGWGETQYF,TGCGCCAGCAGCTTGGAAGGTTGGGGCGAGACCCAGTACTTC
.,.,TRBJ2-1,TRBV21-1,CASSKEGSGRGINEQFF,TGTGCCAGCAGCAAAGAAGGAAGCGGGAGAGGAATCAATGAGCAGTTCTTC
.,TRBD2,TRBJ2-1,TRBV30,CAWGTSGRYNEQFF,TGTGCCTGGGGGACTAGCGGGAGATATAATGAGCAGTTCTTC
.,.,TRBJ1-2,TRBV5-4,CASSSIQGYGYTF,TGTGCCAGCAGCTCGATACAGGGCTATGGCTACACCTTC
.,.,TRBJ2-5,TRBV6-5,CASRGQGQETQYF,TGTGCCAGCAGGGGCCAGGGCCAAGAGACCCAGTACTTC
few,.,TRBJ2-7,TRBV5-1,CASSFREYYEQYF,TGCGCCAGCAGCTTTAGGGAGTACTACGAGCAGTACTTC
.,TRBD2,TRBJ2-1,TRBV5-1,CASSPRWSGIAENEQFF,TGCGCCAGCAGCCCGCGATGGAGCGGGATTGCGGAGAATGAGCAGTTCTTC
.,.,TRBJ2-6,TRBV28,CASNRALGGANVLTF,TGTGCCAGCAACAGGGCCCTGGGTGGGGCCAACGTCCTGACTTTC
.,TRBD2,TRBJ2-5,TRBV4-2,CASSQDEGAGEAETQYF,TGTGCCAGCAGCCAAGATGAGGGAGCGGGAGAGGCAGAGACCCAGTACTTC
.,.,TRBJ2-1,TRBV27,CATLAMDNEQFF,TGTGCCACCCTTGCGATGGACAATGAGCAGTTCTTC
.,.,TRBJ2-3,TRBV7-9,CASSLGGRGRTDTQYF,TGTGCCAGCAGCCTAGGGGGGCGGGGGCGGACAGATACGCAGTATTTT
.,.,TRBJ2-2,TRBV7-9,CASSFWDSPGELFF,TGTGCCAGCAGCTTTTGGGACTCTCCCGGGGAGCTGTTTTTT
.,.,TRBJ2-2,TRBV5-1,CASSPTSTGGELFF,TGCGCCAGCAGTCCAACTTCGACGGGCGGGGAGCTGTTTTTT
few,TRBD1,TRBJ2-5,TRBV27,CASSSDRVRGETQYF,TGTGCCAGCAGTTCCGACAGGGTAAGGGGAGAGACCCAGTACTTC
once,.,TRBJ2-5,TRBV27,CASSPHWTRQETQYF,TGTGCCAGCAGTCCGCATTGGACAAGACAAGAGACCCAGTACTTC
.,.,TRBJ2-5,TRBV5-1,CASSLGHAGTGETQYF,TGCGCCAGCAGCCTGGGGCATGCGGGGACGGGAGAGACCCAGTACTTC
.,TRBD1,TRBJ1-2,TRBV25-1,CASSDHRGGYTF,TGTGCCAGCAGTGACCACAGGGGTGGCTACACCTTC
once,TRBD1,TRBJ2-7,TRBV25-1,CASRGQAEREQYF,TGTGCCAGCAGGGGACAGGCGGAACGGGAGCAGTACTTC
.,.,TRBJ2-1,TRBV19,CASSISNNNEQFF,TGTGCCAGTAGTATATCCAACAACAATGAGCAGTTCTTC
.,.,TRBJ1-1,TRBV5-6,CASSPWTGNTEAFF,TGTGCCAGCAGCCCGTGGACGGGAAACACTGAAGCTTTCTTT
.,.,TRBJ1-2,TRBV2,CASRVTGRNYGYTF,TGTGCCAGCAGAGTTACAGGGAGAAACTATGGCTACACCTTC
.,TRBD1,TRBJ1-2,TRBV30,CAWSVTGPYYGYTF,TGTGCCTGGAGTGTGACAGGGCCTTACTATGGCTACACCTTC
few,.,TRBJ2-1,TRBV29-1,CSVEDGRESLYNEQFF,TGCAGCGTTGAAGACGGACGGGAGTCCCTTTACAATGAGCAGTTCTTC
.,.,TRBJ2-5,TRBV7-9,CASSFSETQYF,TGTGCCAGCAGCTTTAGCGAGACCCAGTACTTC
once,.,TRBJ2-5,TRBV5-6,CASSSPFRDLSPYF,TGTGCTAGCAGCTCCCCCTTCCGGGACTTATCTCCGTACTTC
.,TRBD2,TRBJ2-3,TRBV2,CASSGPFSGTSGSSDTQYF,TGTGCCAGCAGTGGGCCCTTCTCCGGGACTAGCGGGAGCTCAGATACGCAGTATTTT
.,.,TRBJ1-1,TRBV11-2,CASSLRSQLGTEAFF,TGTGCCAGCAGCTTACGGAGCCAGTTGGGCACTGAAGCTTTCTTT
few,.,TRBJ2-1,TRBV7-9,CASSSFPPSYNEQFF,TGTGCCAGCAGTTCGTTCCCTCCCTCCTACAATGAGCAGTTCTTC
.,.,TRBJ2-2,TRBV5-4,CASSRTTGNTGELFF,TGTGCCAGCAGCAGAACGACAGGGAACACCGGGGAGCTGTTTTTT
once,TRBD2,TRBJ2-3,TRBV2,CASSRDGLAGFSTDTQYF,TGTGCCAGCAGCCGAGACGGACTAGCGGGGTTTAGCACAGATACGCAGTATTTT
.,.,TRBJ1-2,TRBV6-5,CASSYGRTDFYGYTF,TGTGCCAGCAGTTACGGACGGACAGACTTCTATGGCTACACCTTC
.,TRBD1,TRBJ2-5,TRBV7-7,CASSLDGTGQETQYF,TGTGCTAGCAGCTTAGACGGGACAGGTCAAGAGACCCAGTACTTC
.,.,TRBJ2-7,TRBV7-2,CASSGSVGAIYEQYF,TGTGCCAGCTCCGGGTCAGTGGGAGCAATATACGAGCAGTACTTC
.,.,TRBJ2-7,TRBV7-8,CASSLRDLAYEQYF,TGTGCCAGCAGCCTCCGGGACTTAGCCTACGAGCAGTACTTC
.,.,TRBJ2-7,TRBV29-1,CSVAKDGDYEQYF,TGCAGCGTTGCAAAAGACGGAGACTACGAGCAGTACTTC
.,.,TRBJ1-3,TRBV6-6,CAGREGNTIYF,TGTGCCGGAAGGGAGGGAAACACCATATATTTT
.,TRBD1,TRBJ1-3,TRBV11-3,CASSLPSGGPGNTIYF,TGTGCCAGCAGCTTACCCTCAGGGGGCCCTGGAAACACCATATATTTT
.,.,TRBJ2-7,TRBV13,CASSSWGRGSTYEQYF,TGTGCCAGCAGCTCCTGGGGGCGGGGGAGCACCTACGAGCAGTACTTC
.,.,TRBJ2-7,TRBV7-2,CASSSRVGNPYEQYF,TGTGCCAGCAGCTCTCGGGTCGGGAACCCCTACGAGCAGTACTTC
.,.,TRBJ2-1,TRBV11-2,CASSSSGVPYNEQFF,TGTGCCAGCAGCTCCTCGGGGGTCCCCTACAATGAGCAGTTCTTC
few,TRBD1,TRBJ2-1,TRBV6-1,CASSAGQGFGEQFF,TGTGCCAGCAGTGCGGGACAGGGCTTCGGTGAGCAGTTCTTC
.,TRBD2,TRBJ2-7,TRBV7-2,CASSSWGGAEQYF,TGTGCCAGCAGCTCCTGGGGGGGTGCCGAGCAGTACTTC
.,TRBD1,TRBJ2-7,TRBV7-9,CASSYRDRGYEQYF,TGTGCCAGCAGCTACCGGGACAGGGGGTACGAGCAGTACTTC
.,TRBD2,TRBJ2-3,TRBV9,CASSLGPSGGAPDTQYF,TGTGCCAGCAGCCTTGGGCCTAGCGGGGGGGCCCCAGATACGCAGTATTTT